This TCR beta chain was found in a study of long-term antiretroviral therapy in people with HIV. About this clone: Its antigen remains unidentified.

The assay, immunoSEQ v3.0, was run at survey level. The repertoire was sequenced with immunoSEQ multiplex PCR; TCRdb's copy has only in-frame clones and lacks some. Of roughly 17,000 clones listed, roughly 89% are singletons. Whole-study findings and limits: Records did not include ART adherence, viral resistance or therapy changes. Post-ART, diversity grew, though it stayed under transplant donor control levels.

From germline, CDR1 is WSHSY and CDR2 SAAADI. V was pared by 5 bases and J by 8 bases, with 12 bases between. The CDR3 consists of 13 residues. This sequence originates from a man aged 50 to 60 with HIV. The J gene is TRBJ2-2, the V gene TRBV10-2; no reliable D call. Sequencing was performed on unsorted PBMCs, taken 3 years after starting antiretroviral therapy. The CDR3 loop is CASSSNPGGELFF. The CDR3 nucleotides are TGCGCCAGCAGTTCTAATCCAGGAGGGGAGCTGTTTTTT.